This T cell receptor beta chain was observed in a study of cytomegalovirus exposure and HLA in healthy donors. Primers for the PCR totalled 60 Vbeta and 13 Jbeta. Sequenced by immunoSEQ multiplex PCR; TCRdb stores in-frame clones only, minus some. The sample shows 85,000 to 110,000 clones, under 85% of them seen only once. This clonotype was sampled from a man aged 45-60 years in good health and CMV-seropositive. Sequenced: PBMCs.

The CDR3 is CSAADRSFSYEQYF. As DNA, the CDR3 is TGCAGCGCCGCGGACAGGAGCTTTAGCTACGAGCAGTACTTC. The J gene is TRBJ2-7, the V gene TRBV29-1; TRBD1 agrees at 7 bases. The CDR3 has 14 residues. Germline CDR1 SQVTM, CDR2 ANQGSEA. After removal of 7 bases from V and 3 bases from J, the junction contained 12 bases not matched to a gene.